This entry describes one TCR beta chain. V shed 5 bases and J 8 bases; nucleotides not matched to a gene: 7. The CDR3 runs 13 residues. Germline V lookup: CDR1 MDHEN, CDR2 SYDVKM. The repertoire was sequenced with immunoSEQ multiplex PCR; TCRdb's copy has only in-frame clones and lacks some. The sample has 350,000 or so clones, roughly nine tenths seen once; the top ten hold approximately 0.99%. The source of the sample is a study of blood T cell repertoires in COVID-19. Study-wide background: From T cells, B-cell-depleted T cells, or PBMCs came the material, which was cDNA or gDNA.

All enrollees were roughly 18 to 89 years old and from some 24 US areas. Participants were placed into cohorts based on the clinical history they reported. Input material: PBMCs or T cells enriched from blood (not recorded which). The TCR comes from a woman aged 25 to 39 who had recovered from COVID-19. The genes are TRBV28 and TRBJ1-2; TRBD1 agrees at 8 bases. CDR3 residues: CASSPTGAGGYTF. CDR3 DNA sequence: TGTGCCAGCAGTCCGACAGGGGCTGGGGGCTACACCTTC.